The 29 T cell receptor beta chains below were found in one sample sequenced in a study of blood T cell repertoires in COVID-19. The data were produced by immunoSEQ multiplex PCR, yet TCRdb's version contains in-frame clones alone and is incomplete. The top ten hold 15% to 20% of the sample, which has tens of thousands of clones, roughly 89% seen once. The source material was peripheral blood. The receptors were gathered from a woman aged 80 or older with acute or convalescent COVID-19.

The rearrangement links TRBV5-1 to TRBJ1-3; 9 bases map to TRBD1. This CDR3 spans 15 amino acids. V was pared by 7 bases and J by 3 bases, with 8 bases of the junction left unmatched. Germline CDR1 reads SGHRS; CDR2 reads YFSETQ. The CDR3 protein is CASRITGGVGNTIYF. In nucleotides, the CDR3 is TGCGCCAGCCGCATTACAGGGGGCGTTGGAAACACCATATATTTT.

This clone was observed a handful of times. The CDR3 sequence is CASSQVNLVSTDTQYF. As DNA, the CDR3 is TGCGCCAGCAGCCAAGTGAATCTAGTCAGCACAGATACGCAGTATTTT. V gene TRBV4-1 combines with J gene TRBJ2-3; no clear D gene. This CDR3 has 16 amino acids. V gave up 1 base and J gave up 0 bases, with 11 bases separating them. Germline-derived CDR1 and CDR2 are MGHRA and YSYEKL.

The V and J genes are TRBV7-9 and TRBJ1-2, with 8 nucleotides matching TRBD1. The CDR3 covers 13 residues. Germline V gene data show CDR1 as SEHNR and CDR2 as FQNEAQ (reference sequence). With V trimmed by 3 bases and J by 4 bases, 1 base remained unmatched. CDR3 in amino acids: CASSFTGGYGYTF. The CDR3 DNA reads as TGTGCCAGCAGCTTCACAGGGGGCTATGGCTACACCTTC.

The rearrangement joins TRBV28 to TRBJ2-5, with TRBD2 matching 7 bases. Germline CDR1 reads MDHEN; CDR2 reads SYDVKM. Germline trimming cut 3 bases from V and 5 bases from J; bases unmatched to any gene: 12. The CDR3 spans 16 residues. The CDR3 loop is CASSFVVTSPSETQYF. CDR3 in DNA: TGTGCCAGCAGTTTTGTTGTGACTAGCCCATCCGAGACCCAGTACTTC.

The chain employs TRBV15 and TRBJ2-1; 11 bases map to TRBD1. This CDR3 is built from 15 residues. The junction had 4 bases not matched to a gene; V was cut back by 3 bases and J by 6 bases. CDR1 is LNHNV, CDR2 YYDKDF, per germline (reference sequence). This chain's CDR3 is CATSRDRGLPNEQFF. In DNA, the CDR3 is TGTGCCACCAGCAGGGACAGGGGGCTACCCAATGAGCAGTTCTTC.

This sequence joins TRBV7-2 and TRBJ2-1, with a tentative D call TRBD2 (5 bases). Deletions cut 1 base from V and 9 bases from J, with 19 bases between. There are 16 residues in the CDR3. Germline V gene sequence: CDR1 SGHTA, CDR2 FQGNSA. In DNA form, the CDR3 reads TGTGCCAGCAGCTTAGTGTGGTTTCGGGAAGGAAGTGAGCAGTTCTTC. Translation: CASSLVWFREGSEQFF.

The V and J genes are TRBV4-1 and TRBJ1-6; TRBD1 might be the D (6 bases). The germline V gene encodes CDR1 MGHRA and CDR2 YSYEKL. The CDR3 has 16 amino acids. V was clipped by 0 bases and J by 9 bases, with 15 bases between them. The CDR3: CASSQEDRGFSSPLHF. CDR3 nucleotides: TGCGCCAGCAGCCAAGAGGACAGAGGGTTTAGTTCACCCCTCCACTTT.

CDR3 in amino acids: CASSRNSGTDTQYF. The CDR3 nucleotides read TGCGCCAGCAGCCGTAATAGCGGCACAGATACGCAGTATTTT. The V and J genes are TRBV5-1 and TRBJ2-3; possibly TRBD2 for D (5 bases). Germline CDR1 reads SGHRS; CDR2 reads YFSETQ. V lost 4 bases, J lost 1 base, and 10 bases lay in between. This CDR3 spans 14 amino acids.

The chain employs TRBV28 and TRBJ2-7, with D tentatively TRBD2 (6 bases). V was shortened by 7 bases and J by 7 bases, with 20 bases between the two germline ends. Germline lookup yields CDR1 MDHEN and CDR2 SYDVKM. CDR3 length: 14 amino acids. CDR3 sequence reads: CASTLGGIALEQYF. The CDR3 nucleotides are TGTGCCAGCACCCTGGGCGGGATCGCGTTGGAGCAGTACTTC.

The gene calls are TRBV7-9 and TRBJ2-2, with 9 nucleotides matching TRBD1. The length of the CDR3 is 16 residues. In germline, CDR1 is SEHNR, CDR2 FQNEAQ (reference sequence). After removal of 6 bases from V and 3 bases from J, the junction contained 8 bases not matched to a gene. For the CDR3, the DNA is TGTGCCAGCAGTGCGGGGACAGGGACCTACACCGGGGAGCTGTTTTTT. It encodes CASSAGTGTYTGELFF. Together with reference TRBV7-9 and TRBJ2-2, the CDR3 gives the full variable domain: DTGVSQNPRHKITKRGQNVTFRCDPISEHNRLYWYRQTLGQGPEFLTYFQNEAQLEKSRLLSDRFSAERPKGSFSTLEIQRTEQGDSAMYLCASSAGTGTYTGELFFGEGSRLTVL.

The rearrangement uses TRBV3-1 (or the pseudogene TRBV3-2) and TRBJ1-2; maybe TRBD1 (5 bases). From germline, CDR1 is LGHDT and CDR2 YNNKEL (reference sequence). V lost 0 bases and J lost 6, with 17 bases in between. This CDR3 contains 16 residues. This chain's CDR3 is CASSQEGGQGWNGYTF. The CDR3 nucleotides are TGTGCCAGCAGCCAAGAAGGAGGGCAGGGATGGAATGGCTACACCTTC.

A note on this clone: Additional DNA sequences in this sample encode the identical CDR3. The chain joins TRBV27 to TRBJ1-5; no definite D call. The V end lost 4 bases, the J end lost 4 bases, and 11 bases lay between the germline ends. The CDR3 length is 14 residues. CDR1 is MNHEY and CDR2 is SMNVEV in the germline V gene (reference sequence). DNA of the CDR3: TGTGCCAGCAGTTCGACGGGTCGAAATCAGCCCCAGCATTTT. This encodes CASSSTGRNQPQHF.

The chain is built from TRBV9 and TRBJ2-5; D might be TRBD1 (6 bases). Trimming stripped 1 base from V and 5 bases from J, with 15 bases between. Looked up from germline, CDR1 is SGDLS and CDR2 is YYNGEE. CDR3 length: 15 residues. CDR3 region: CASSVLWGRRETQYF. The CDR3 bases are TGTGCCAGCAGCGTACTCTGGGGGCGACGGGAGACCCAGTACTTC.

This chain joins TRBV5-1 and TRBJ2-1; 11 bases are a match to TRBD2. CDR3 length: 14 amino acids. CDR1 and CDR2 (germline): SGHRS, YFSETQ. Trimming took 6 bases from V and 7 from J; bases not matched to a gene: 6. The CDR3 DNA is TGCGCCAGCACAGGGGCTAGCGGGGGGAATGAGCAGTTCTTC. It codes for CASTGASGGNEQFF.

This rearrangement joins TRBV6-5 to TRBJ2-6; no clear D. CDR1 and CDR2 (germline): MNHEY, SVGAGI. The CDR3 has 14 residues. The V and J ends lost 9 bases and 2 bases respectively, with 11 bases between them. In DNA, the CDR3 is TGTGCCAGTAAGTCGAGCCCTGGGGCCAACGTCCTGACTTTC. Its translation is CASKSSPGANVLTF.

The rearrangement joins TRBV7-2 to TRBJ2-1, with TRBD2 as a possible D gene (6 bases). V lost 4 bases and J 9 bases, leaving 19 bases between the germline ends. Germline V CDR1 and CDR2: SGHTA, FQGNSA. The CDR3 loop spans 15 amino acids. CDR3 residues: CASSSLGGVGGEQFF. The CDR3 coding sequence is TGTGCCAGCAGCTCACTCGGCGGGGTGGGTGGTGAGCAGTTCTTC.

The sample holds one count of this clone. The chain employs TRBV2 and TRBJ1-1; 11 positions match TRBD1. Trimming took 2 bases from V and 4 from J; bases not matched to a gene: 3. This CDR3 contains 15 residues. In germline, CDR1 is SNHLY, CDR2 FYNNEI. CDR3 protein: CASSEWGTGGTEAFF. CDR3 nucleotides: TGTGCCAGCAGTGAATGGGGGACAGGGGGCACTGAAGCTTTCTTT.

There are a few counts of this clone. V is TRBV5-4 and J is TRBJ2-7, with 12 bases that match TRBD1. The CDR3 has 15 residues. The V segment lost 4 bases and the J segment 5 bases; nucleotides outside the gene matches: 7. Germline V gives CDR1 SGHNT, CDR2 YYREEE (reference sequence). CDR3 amino acids: CASSIPGQGAHEQYF. The CDR3 DNA reads TGTGCCAGCAGCATACCGGGACAGGGGGCCCACGAGCAGTACTTC.

The chain carries TRBV5-1 and TRBJ1-2; weak D call: TRBD1 (6 bases). The CDR3 is 13 amino acids. Looked up from germline, CDR1 is SGHRS and CDR2 is YFSETQ. V lost 0 bases and J 7 bases, leaving 10 bases between the germline ends. The CDR3 sequence: CASSLATGSGYTF. The DNA of the CDR3 is TGCGCCAGCAGCTTGGCCACAGGGTCTGGCTACACCTTC.

A note on this clone: Sequence at one end of the junction differs from germline and may be a read error. This chain uses TRBV3-1 (or the pseudogene TRBV3-2) with TRBJ1-2; D gene uncertain. The CDR3 has 12 residues. The V gene's germline CDR1 is LGHDT and CDR2 YNNKEL (reference sequence). The CDR3 loop is CASSQGPRYSQF. The CDR3 DNA is TGTGCCAGCAGCCAAGGGCCGAGATACAGCCAGTTC.

This clone has only one observation. J is TRBJ2-1 and V is TRBV7-2; TRBD2 matches 7 bases. With V trimmed by 1 base and J by 4 bases, 7 bases remained unmatched. CDR3 length: 16 amino acids. Germline-derived CDR1 and CDR2 are SGHTA and FQGNSA. The CDR3 bases are TGTGCCAGCAGCTTAGGGAGCGGGATGCAGTACAATGAGCAGTTCTTC. Its protein product is CASSLGSGMQYNEQFF. The full variable domain, its missing parts supplied by reference TRBV7-2 and TRBJ2-1, is GAGVSQSPSNKVTEKGKDVELRCDPISGHTALYWYRQSLGQGLEFLIYFQGNSAPDKSGLPSDRFSAERTGGSVSTLTIQRTQQEDSAVYLCASSLGSGMQYNEQFFGPGTRLTVL.

The chain joins TRBV30 to TRBJ1-1; TRBD1 is a possible D gene (5 bases). The CDR3 loop spans 14 amino acids. The germline CDR1 and CDR2 sequences are GTSNPN and SVGIG (reference sequence). Trimming pared 2 bases from V and 0 bases from J, leaving 10 bases between. CDR3 amino acids: CAWSHDSLNTEAFF. Here the CDR3 DNA reads TGTGCCTGGAGTCACGACAGCTTGAACACTGAAGCTTTCTTT.

As for this clone: A clone one base away is much larger, so this may be a read error. The chain carries TRBV5-4 and TRBJ2-6; 7 nucleotides line up with TRBD2. The V gene end was trimmed by 4 bases and the J gene end by 3 bases; junction bases not matched to a gene: 7. The CDR3 extends over 16 amino acids. Germline CDR1 SGHNT, CDR2 YYREEE (reference sequence). The CDR3 bases are TGTGCCAGCAGCATCCGTGGGGGGGGTGGGGCCAACGTCCTGACTTTC. Translating gives CASSIRGGGGANVLTF.

This chain uses TRBV15 with TRBJ1-3; maybe TRBD1 (5 bases). This CDR3 has 15 amino acids. Germline loops: CDR1 LNHNV, CDR2 YYDKDF (reference sequence). The V gene lost 11 bases and the J gene lost 0 bases, with 17 bases spanning the gap. The CDR3 reads CAASGTIFSGNTIYF. The CDR3, as DNA: TGTGCCGCGAGCGGGACGATTTTCTCTGGAAACACCATATATTTT. Full variable domain (remainder filled in from reference TRBV15 and TRBJ1-3): DAMVIQNPRYQVTQFGKPVTLSCSQTLNHNVMYWYQQKSSQAPKLLFHYYDKDFNNEADTPDNFQSRRPNTSFCFLDIRSPGLGDTAMYLCAASGTIFSGNTIYFGEGSWLTVV.

The chain is built from TRBV28 and TRBJ1-5; 8 bases fit TRBD1. V shed 8 bases and J 4 bases; nucleotides not matched to a gene: 16. The CDR3 is 17 residues long. CDR1 and CDR2 from the germline V gene are MDHEN and SYDVKM. The CDR3 DNA is TGTGCCAGCCATGATAGGGGTAGGACAGGGTATAATCAGCCCCAGCATTTT. It encodes CASHDRGRTGYNQPQHF.

This chain's CDR3 is CASSPTHLRVEQYF. DNA for the CDR3: TGTGCCAGCAGCCCGACCCACCTACGGGTCGAGCAGTACTTC. The rearrangement links TRBV14 to TRBJ2-7; D remains ambiguous. Germline V CDR1 and CDR2: SGHDN, FVKESK. CDR3 length equals 14 residues. Trimming took 4 bases from V and 6 from J, leaving 16 bases between them.

The chain recombines TRBV7-9 with TRBJ2-5, with D unclear. CDR3 length: 14 amino acids. V lost 5 bases and J 1 base, leaving 11 bases between the germline ends. Germline assignment: CDR1 SEHNR and CDR2 FQNEAQ (reference sequence). The CDR3 here is CASSPLRLQETQYF. The CDR3, as DNA: TGTGCCAGCAGCCCGCTTCGACTCCAAGAGACCCAGTACTTC.

The J gene is TRBJ2-3, the V gene TRBV28; D gene unclear. The CDR3 runs to 10 residues. V dropped 6 bases and J dropped 6 bases, with 4 bases sitting between them. Germline CDR1 reads MDHEN; CDR2 reads SYDVKM. This CDR3 is CASSRDTQYF. The CDR3 nucleotides read TGTGCCAGCAGCAGGGATACGCAGTATTTT.

The chain employs TRBV24-1 and TRBJ1-5; D is unclear. Trimming left V 4 bases short and J 3 bases short, with 3 bases between. This CDR3 comprises 12 residues. Per germline, CDR1 KGHDR and CDR2 SFDVKD. In DNA form, the CDR3 reads TGTGCCACCAGTGACAACAATCAGCCCCAGCATTTT. Its protein is CATSDNNQPQHF.